This T cell receptor beta chain appears in the sequencing data of a study of T cell responses to AZD1222 COVID-19 vaccine (TCRdb year 2021). Broadly, across the study: TCR sequencing was performed for 230 to 250 trial participants, of whom around 200 were given two doses of AZD1222 and some 26 were given two doses of MenACWY control vaccine. Trial participants were enrolled by age into 18-55, 56-69 and 70-plus year subgroups, with approximately 150, 30 and 60 TCR-sequenced participants respectively. The research as a whole found: After two AZD1222 doses, both the breadth and the depth of spike-specific TCRs were significantly higher than at day 0 and than in MenACWY recipients. The whole spike protein was spanned by vaccine-associated CD4 TCRs, and dominant responses were seen in regions 160-218 and 743-854. In the small 56-69-year group, the increase in depth fell short of significance, most likely because of low power. Because no samples from the day 14 peak response were available, repertoires could be characterized only after the peak T cell response. Conclusions about previously exposed vaccinees are limited because only five or six AZD1222 recipients were SARS-CoV-2 seropositive at baseline. Most participants were white British and females outnumbered males, and the authors suggested that clonal diversity may have been underestimated. Reportedly, close to half of the unique spike-specific TCRs recognized epitopes lying outside the regions that are mutated in the B.1.351 and B.1.1.7 variants.

The CDR3 regions of human TCRbeta chains were analyzed by immunosequencing. Turning to the authors' computational methods: Repertoire TCRs were checked for matches against a reference library of SARS-CoV-2-specific TCRs that had been generated using the MIRA antigen-specificity platform. Breadth was defined as the fraction of unique TCRs that were SARS-CoV-2-associated, and depth was defined as the fraction of total T cells that were SARS-CoV-2-associated. Each spike-specific TCR was assigned to its reactive spike region and to a CD4 or CD8 class using the MIRA data. Log10-transformed breadth and depth values were compared by one-way ANOVA with Sidak's multiple comparisons tests. Sourced from immuneACCESS, this table was stored by TCRdb with only in-frame sequences that have V and J called. A share of the clones is absent; for the studies checked, an unresolved V gene accounts for under half, and the remainder has no known explanation. That table gives V, J and clone size, and the DNA gave D and trimming. The table for this sample lists 90,000 to 120,000 clones; approximately 89% of them were counted only once. The ten largest make up 3% to 3.5% of the sample.

The time point label on this specimen signifies: baseline before first vaccination. Per the publication, the treatment or condition label means: meningococcal conjugate vaccine given as trial control. Samples from vaccinated people were obtained from the UK trials COV001 and COV002, which included a single-blind randomized controlled phase 2/3 trial of AZD1222 (ChAdOx1 nCoV-19) in healthy adults. Trial participant PBMC samples were collected at day 0 and day 28 after the second dose for TCRbeta chain sequencing. Concerning this clone: This receptor's antigen is unknown. No qualities accompany the bases; no much larger clone lies one base away.

The sample consisted of peripheral blood, taken on day 0 of MenACWY control vaccination. The clonotype comes from an adult in good health.

The DNA is TGTGCCAGCAGCTACGCAGGGGGCTCCTACGAGCAGTACTTC. It is translated as CASSYAGGSYEQYF. The chain employs TRBV5-5 and TRBJ2-7; 7 of the junction bases match TRBD1. Reading from cysteine to phenylalanine, the CDR3 counts 14 amino acids. This entry keeps only the CDR3 DNA: 42 bases, framed from base 1. V is trimmed back by 3 bases and J by 0 bases, and the junction contains 3 bases that no gene match accounts for. According to the germline V gene (reference sequence), CDR1 reads SGHKS and CDR2 reads YYEKEE.